This T cell receptor (beta chain) was observed in a study of cytomegalovirus exposure and HLA in healthy donors. CDR1 is SQVTM and CDR2 is ANQGSEA in the germline V gene. Trimming cost V 6 bases and J 5 bases, with 9 bases left between them. This CDR3 has 11 amino acids. Primers for the PCR totalled 60 Vbeta and 13 Jbeta. TCRdb keeps only in-frame clones here, not all; method: immunoSEQ multiplex PCR. The table records more than 65,000 clones, around 79% of them present only once. The receptor was isolated from a man younger than 30 in good health and CMV-seropositive. Sequencing was done on a sample of PBMCs. The V call is TRBV29-1, the J call TRBJ2-3; no reliable D call. For the CDR3, the DNA is TGCAGCGTCGTCCCAGTAGATACGCAGTATTTT. It yields the protein CSVVPVDTQYF.